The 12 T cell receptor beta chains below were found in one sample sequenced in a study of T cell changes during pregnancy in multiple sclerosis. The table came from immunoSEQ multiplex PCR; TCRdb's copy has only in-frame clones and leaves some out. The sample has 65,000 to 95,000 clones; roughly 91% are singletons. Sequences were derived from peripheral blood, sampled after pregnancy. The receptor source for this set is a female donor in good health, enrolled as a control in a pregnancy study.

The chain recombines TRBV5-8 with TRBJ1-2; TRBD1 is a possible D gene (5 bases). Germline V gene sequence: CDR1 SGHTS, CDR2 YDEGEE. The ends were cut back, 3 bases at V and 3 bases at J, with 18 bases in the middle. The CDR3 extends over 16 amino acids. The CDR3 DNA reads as TGTGCCAGCAGCTCTCCTACAGGAATACCGGACTATGGCTACACCTTC. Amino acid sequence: CASSSPTGIPDYGYTF.

The CDR3 nucleotides read TGTGCCAGCAGTTGGGTAGCGGGATTGGGCACAGATACGCAGTATTTT. This gives the protein CASSWVAGLGTDTQYF. The genes are TRBV6-6 and TRBJ2-3; 8 nucleotides agree with TRBD2. V shed 4 bases, J shed 1 base, and the junction held 7 bases outside the gene matches. CDR1 and CDR2 (germline): MNHNY, SVGAGI (reference sequence). This CDR3 comprises 16 residues.

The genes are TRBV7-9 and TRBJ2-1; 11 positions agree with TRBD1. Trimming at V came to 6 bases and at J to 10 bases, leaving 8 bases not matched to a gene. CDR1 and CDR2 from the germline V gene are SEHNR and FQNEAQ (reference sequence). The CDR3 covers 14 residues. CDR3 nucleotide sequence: TGTGCCAGCAGTTTCGGACAGGGGGCATGGGAGCAGTTCTTC. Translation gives CASSFGQGAWEQFF.

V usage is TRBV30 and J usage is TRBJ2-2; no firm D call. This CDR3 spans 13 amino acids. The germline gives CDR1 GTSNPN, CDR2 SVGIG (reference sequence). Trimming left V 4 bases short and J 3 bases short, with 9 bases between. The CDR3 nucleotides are TGTGCCTGGACGAAGCCCCACACCGGGGAGCTGTTTTTT. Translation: CAWTKPHTGELFF. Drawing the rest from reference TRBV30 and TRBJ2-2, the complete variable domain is SQTIHQWPATLVQPVGSPLSLECTVEGTSNPNLYWYRQAAGRGLQLLFYSVGIGQISSEVPQNLSASRPQDRQFILSSKKLLLSDSGFYLCAWTKPHTGELFFGEGSRLTVL.

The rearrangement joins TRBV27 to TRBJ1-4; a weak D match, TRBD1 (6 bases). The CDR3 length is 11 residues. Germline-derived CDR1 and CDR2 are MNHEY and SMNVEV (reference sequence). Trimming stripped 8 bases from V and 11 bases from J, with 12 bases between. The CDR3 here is CASWKGGKLFF. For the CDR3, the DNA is TGTGCCAGCTGGAAGGGGGGGAAACTGTTTTTT.

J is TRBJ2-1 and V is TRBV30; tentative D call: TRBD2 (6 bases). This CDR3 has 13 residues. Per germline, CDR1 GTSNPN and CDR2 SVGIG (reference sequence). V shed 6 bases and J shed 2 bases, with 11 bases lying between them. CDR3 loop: CACRRAPYNEQFF. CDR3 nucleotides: TGTGCCTGCAGGAGGGCCCCCTACAATGAGCAGTTCTTC. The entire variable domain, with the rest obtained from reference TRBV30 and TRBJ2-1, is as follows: SQTIHQWPATLVQPVGSPLSLECTVEGTSNPNLYWYRQAAGRGLQLLFYSVGIGQISSEVPQNLSASRPQDRQFILSSKKLLLSDSGFYLCACRRAPYNEQFFGPGTRLTVL.

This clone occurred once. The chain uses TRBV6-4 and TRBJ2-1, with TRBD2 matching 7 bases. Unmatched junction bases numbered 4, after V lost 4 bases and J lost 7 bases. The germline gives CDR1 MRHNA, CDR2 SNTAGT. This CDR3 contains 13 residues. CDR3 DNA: TGTGCCAGCAGTGCGGGAGCGGGAAATGAGCAGTTCTTC. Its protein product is CASSAGAGNEQFF.

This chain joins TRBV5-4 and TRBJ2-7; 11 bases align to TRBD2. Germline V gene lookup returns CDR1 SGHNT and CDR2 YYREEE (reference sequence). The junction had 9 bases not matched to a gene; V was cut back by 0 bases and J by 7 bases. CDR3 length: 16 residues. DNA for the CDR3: TGTGCCAGCAGCTTGGGGCCTACTAGCGGGAGAGGGGAGCAGTACTTC. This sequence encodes CASSLGPTSGRGEQYF.

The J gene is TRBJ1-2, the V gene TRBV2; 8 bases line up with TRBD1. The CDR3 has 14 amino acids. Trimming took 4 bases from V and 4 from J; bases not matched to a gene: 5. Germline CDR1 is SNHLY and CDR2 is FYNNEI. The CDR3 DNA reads TGTGCCAGCAGTGCGACAGGGGAAGCCTATGGCTACACCTTC. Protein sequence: CASSATGEAYGYTF.

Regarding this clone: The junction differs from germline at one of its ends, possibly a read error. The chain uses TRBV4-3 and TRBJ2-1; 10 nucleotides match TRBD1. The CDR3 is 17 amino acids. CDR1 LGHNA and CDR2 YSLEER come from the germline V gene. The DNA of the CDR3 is TGCGCCAGCAGCCAAGACCATACGGGACAGGGGATGCTAAACAGGGTCTTC. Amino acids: CASSQDHTGQGMLNRVF.

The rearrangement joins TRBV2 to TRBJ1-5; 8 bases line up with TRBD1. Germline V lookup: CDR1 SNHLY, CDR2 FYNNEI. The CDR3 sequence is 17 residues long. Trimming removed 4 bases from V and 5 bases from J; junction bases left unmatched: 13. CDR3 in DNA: TGTGCCAGCAGTGCCGAGTTGGAGGACAGGGTGGATCAGCCCCAGCATTTT. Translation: CASSAELEDRVDQPQHF.

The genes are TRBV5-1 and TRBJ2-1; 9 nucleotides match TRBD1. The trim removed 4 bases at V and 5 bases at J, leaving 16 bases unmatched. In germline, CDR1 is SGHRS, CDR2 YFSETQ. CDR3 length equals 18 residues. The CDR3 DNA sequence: TGCGCCAGCAGCCCCGTCGATAGGAACAGGGGGCCCAACAATGAGCAGTTCTTC. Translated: CASSPVDRNRGPNNEQFF.